The 2 T cell receptor beta chains below come from one sample, sequenced in a study of tumor and adjacent non-tumor tissue in lung cancer. No cell sorting was done before RNA was extracted from the tissue. The normal lung tissue was taken more than 3 cm from the tumor edge. Three rounds of nested PCR, following a modified ARM-PCR protocol, produced the TCRbeta library. TCRdb re-called the multiplex PCR reads with MiXCR, one entry per CDR3 protein. The top ten hold roughly 35% of the sample, which has 60,000 or so distinct CDR3 sequences, around 61% seen once. Sample: distant non-tumor lung tissue. These receptors came from a man aged 65-85 years with non-small cell lung cancer.

This clonotype was observed a few times. This clone may be a read error of a much larger clone one base away. V and J are TRBV6-2 or TRBV6-3 and TRBJ2-3, with D perhaps given as TRBD1 or TRBD2 (5 bases each). In germline, CDR1 is MNHEY, CDR2 SVGEGT. The CDR3 has 15 amino acids. The V end lost 4 bases, the J end lost 4 bases, and 15 bases lay between the germline ends. The CDR3 bases are TGTGCCAGCAGTTGGGCAGCGAGAGGGGCAGATACGCAGTATTTT. Translated, it gives CASSWAARGADTQYF.

This clonotype came up many times. V and J are TRBV29-1 and TRBJ2-4, with D perhaps matching TRBD1 (5 bases). The V and J ends lost 7 bases and 2 bases respectively, with 12 bases between them. Germline V gives CDR1 SQVTM, CDR2 ANQGSEA. The CDR3 extends over 13 amino acids. The CDR3 DNA follows: TGCAGCGCCACACAGGTGACCAAAAACATTCAGTACTTC. Translating it yields CSATQVTKNIQYF.